The 9 T cell receptor beta chains below were found in one sample sequenced in a study of cytomegalovirus exposure and HLA in healthy donors. The PCR was carried out with 60 Vbeta primers and 13 Jbeta primers. Here immunoSEQ multiplex PCR was the method, and the copy in TCRdb shows in-frame clones only, minus some. The profile shows about 80,000 clones, more than 60% of them singletons. What was sequenced was PBMCs. These receptors were obtained from a human donor in good health.

This rearrangement joins TRBV5-6 to TRBJ2-1; no clear D. Trimming stripped 3 bases from V and 1 base from J, with 11 bases between. The CDR3 has 15 amino acids. Germline V lookup: CDR1 SGHDT, CDR2 YYEEEE. The CDR3 region is CASSSVRLSYNEQFF. The CDR3 coding sequence is TGTGCCAGCAGCTCCGTGAGGCTTTCCTACAATGAGCAGTTCTTC.

The chain has TRBV5-1 and TRBJ1-2; no definite D call. Germline V gives CDR1 SGHRS, CDR2 YFSETQ. The CDR3 is 13 amino acids. Between the trimmed V and J ends, which lost 3 bases and 2 bases, there was a span of 8 bases. Written as DNA, the CDR3 is TGCGCCAGCAGCTACGGAGAGAACTATGGCTACACCTTC. This encodes CASSYGENYGYTF.

The rearrangement joins TRBV18 to TRBJ2-1; D is possibly TRBD2 (5 bases). This CDR3 comprises 15 residues. CDR1 KGHSH and CDR2 LQKENI come from the germline V gene. The germline V and J ends were trimmed by 2 bases and 10 bases, with 18 bases remaining between them. CDR3 in DNA: TGTGCCAGCTCACCAGCCCTAGCATTAGCTGGCGAGCAGTTCTTC. It codes for CASSPALALAGEQFF.

This clone was observed a handful of times. The chain has TRBV5-1 and TRBJ2-2; D may be TRBD1 (6 bases). This CDR3 is 15 amino acids long. Trimming removed 7 bases from V and 1 base from J, with 14 bases in between. CDR1 and CDR2 from the germline V gene are SGHRS and YFSETQ. CDR3 nucleotide sequence: TGCGCCAGCTCCCCCGGGACAATGAACACCGGGGAGCTGTTTTTT. Protein sequence: CASSPGTMNTGELFF. Filled out from reference TRBV5-1 and TRBJ2-2, the complete variable domain reads KAGVTQTPRYLIKTRGQQVTLSCSPISGHRSVSWYQQTPGQGLQFLFEYFSETQRNKGNFPGRFSGRQFSNSRSEMNVSTLELGDSALYLCASSPGTMNTGELFFGEGSRLTVL.

This clone was seen ten or more times. CDR3 residues: CASSQQGQYGYTF. CDR3 nucleotides: TGTGCCAGCAGCCAACAAGGACAGTATGGCTACACCTTC. This sequence joins TRBV5-6 and TRBJ1-2; weak D call: TRBD1 (6 bases). Trimming left V 4 bases short and J 5 bases short, with 12 bases between. In germline, CDR1 is SGHDT, CDR2 YYEEEE. The CDR3 extends over 13 amino acids.

V usage is TRBV14 and J usage is TRBJ1-3, with unresolved D. CDR3 length equals 15 residues. The germline CDR1 and CDR2 sequences are SGHDN and FVKESK. The V gene lost 0 bases and the J gene lost 2 bases, with 8 bases spanning the gap. The CDR3 nucleotides are TGTGCCAGCAGCCAAGATCAAACAGCTGGAAACACCATATATTTT. Its translation is CASSQDQTAGNTIYF.

This chain joins TRBV19 and TRBJ1-5; 7 bases agree with TRBD1. The V and J ends lost 5 bases and 5 bases, in that order; junction bases with no gene match: 9. The CDR3 extends over 15 amino acids. The germline CDR1 and CDR2 sequences are LNHDA and SQIVND (reference sequence). The CDR3 nucleotides read TGTGCCAGTAGTCAGTTCGACAGGGACCATCAGCCCCAGCATTTT. It encodes CASSQFDRDHQPQHF.

This clone was found once. CDR3 sequence reads: CASSIDRPPRRVSSYNEQFF. The CDR3 bases are TGTGCCAGTAGTATAGATCGACCACCCCGGCGGGTCAGCTCCTACAATGAGCAGTTCTTC. The chain carries TRBV19 and TRBJ2-1, with a possible D match to TRBD2 (5 bases). V was trimmed by 0 bases and J by 0 bases, leaving 21 bases between them. Germline V gives CDR1 LNHDA, CDR2 SQIVND (reference sequence). The CDR3 runs to 20 residues.

This chain connects TRBV18 to TRBJ1-2; D is unclear. CDR1 is KGHSH, CDR2 LQKENI, per germline. CDR3 length equals 16 residues. Trimming took off 0 bases at V and 4 bases at J, with 15 bases between the two ends. The DNA of the CDR3 is TGTGCCAGCTCACCACCCTCACGAATAGAGAGCTATGGCTACACCTTC. It codes for CASSPPSRIESYGYTF.